The 22 T cell receptor beta chains below all came from one sample that was sequenced in a study of OX40 agonist ivuxolimab in advanced cancers. Library prep was done by the immunoSEQ multiplex PCR assay. Here the immuneACCESS table is served through TCRdb, limited to in-frame sequences with V and J called. Missing clones are a known gap in these copies; in checked studies unresolved V genes cover under half, and the rest lacks a known reason. The sample data list about 28,000 clones, and more than 65% of these were observed just once. The biggest ten clones account for around 10% of the sample. The sample consisted of CD4+ or CD8+ T cells sorted from blood, taken in a trial of the OX40 agonist ivuxolimab. The receptor source for this set is an adult with an advanced solid tumor such as melanoma, head and neck, liver or kidney cancer.

This clone has only one observation. The chain recombines TRBV15 with TRBJ2-6; the match to TRBD2 covers 8 bases. This CDR3 has 20 residues. CDR1 and CDR2 from the germline V gene are LNHNV and YYDKDF (reference sequence). V lost 5 bases and J lost 0; bases outside the gene matches: 15. The CDR3 protein is CATSSPPQAGDYSGANVLTF. The CDR3 DNA reads TGTGCCACCAGCTCTCCGCCTCAAGCGGGGGACTACTCTGGGGCCAACGTCCTGACTTTC.

J is TRBJ2-7 and V is TRBV6-6; D gene unclear. Trimming removed 5 bases from V and 0 bases from J, with 11 bases in between. Germline V gives CDR1 MNHNY, CDR2 SVGAGI (reference sequence). There are 14 residues in the CDR3. The CDR3 DNA sequence: TGTGCCAGCAGTACTCCCTGGGGCTCCTACGAGCAGTACTTC. Its protein is CASSTPWGSYEQYF.

This rearrangement joins TRBV4-3 to TRBJ2-2; no reliable D call. Germline V CDR1 and CDR2: LGHNA, YSLEER. Trimming took 1 base from V and 1 from J, leaving 10 bases between them. The CDR3 contains 16 residues. The CDR3 region is CASSQGLWGNTGELFF. CDR3 nucleotide sequence: TGCGCCAGCAGCCAAGGGCTGTGGGGGAACACCGGGGAGCTGTTTTTT.

This chain connects TRBV4-3 to TRBJ1-1; TRBD1 is a possible D gene (5 bases). The CDR3 totals 14 residues. V lost 0 bases and J 4 bases, leaving 9 bases between the germline ends. Germline lookup yields CDR1 LGHNA and CDR2 YSLEER. The CDR3 loop is CASSQEGRGTEAFF. In nucleotides, the CDR3 is TGCGCCAGCAGCCAAGAGGGGAGGGGCACTGAAGCTTTCTTT.

The chain employs TRBV4-2 and TRBJ2-1; 9 bases map to TRBD2. V lost 0 bases, J lost 8 bases, and 5 bases stayed unmatched. Germline V CDR1 and CDR2: LGHNA, YNFKEQ. The length of the CDR3 is 15 residues. CDR3 sequence: CASSQEGGGGYEQFF. The CDR3 nucleotides read TGTGCCAGCAGCCAAGAAGGCGGGGGGGGTTATGAGCAGTTCTTC.

The genes are TRBV7-8 and TRBJ1-2, with D perhaps matching TRBD1 (5 bases). This CDR3 comprises 16 residues. Trimming pared 2 bases from V and 0 bases from J, leaving 13 bases between. In germline, CDR1 is SGHVS, CDR2 FQNEAQ. This CDR3 reads CASSLRATGANYGYTF. CDR3 DNA sequence: TGTGCCAGCAGCTTAAGGGCCACAGGAGCTAACTATGGCTACACCTTC.

The CDR3 here is CASSYGPSSGNTIYF. CDR3 nucleotides: TGTGCCAGCAGTTACGGCCCCTCCTCTGGAAACACCATATATTTT. The V gene is TRBV6-6, the J gene TRBJ1-3; unclear D gene. Trimming took off 2 bases at V and 0 bases at J, with 8 bases between the two ends. The CDR3 consists of 15 residues. Germline loops: CDR1 MNHNY, CDR2 SVGAGI (reference sequence).

This clone was seen only a few times. The chain has TRBV4-1 and TRBJ2-1, with 11 bases that match TRBD2. The CDR3 extends over 16 amino acids. With 6 bases clipped from V and 4 bases from J, the junction kept 8 bases outside the gene matches. Germline V gene data show CDR1 as MGHRA and CDR2 as YSYEKL. The CDR3 spells CASSHSGGAGYNEQFF. The CDR3 DNA sequence: TGCGCCAGCAGTCATAGCGGGGGGGCCGGTTACAATGAGCAGTTCTTC.

This clone appeared once. J is TRBJ1-6 and V is TRBV10-3; a possible D gene is TRBD1 (6 bases). Between the trimmed V and J ends, which lost 8 bases and 7 bases, there was a span of 12 bases. Germline CDR1 and CDR2: ENHRY and SYGVKD. The CDR3 contains 13 residues. The CDR3 DNA is TGTGCCATCCGGACAGAAATAAATTCACCCCTCCACTTT. Protein sequence: CAIRTEINSPLHF.

CDR3 protein: CASSQVSAGGYNEQFF. The CDR3 nucleotides read TGTGCCAGCAGCCAAGTCTCGGCGGGGGGTTACAATGAGCAGTTCTTC. V is TRBV4-2 and J is TRBJ2-1; TRBD2 matches at 8 bases. The CDR3 consists of 16 residues. With 1 base clipped from V and 4 bases from J, the junction kept 6 bases outside the gene matches. CDR1 and CDR2 (germline): LGHNA, YNFKEQ.

The V and J genes are TRBV4-3 and TRBJ1-4; no definite D call. V was clipped by 0 bases and J by 8 bases, with 13 bases between them. The germline CDR1 and CDR2 sequences are LGHNA and YSLEER. The CDR3 runs to 15 residues. CDR3 sequence reads: CASSQEGWQFEKLFF. CDR3 bases: TGCGCCAGCAGCCAAGAGGGGTGGCAGTTCGAAAAACTGTTTTTT.

This chain joins TRBV2 and TRBJ2-4; 8 bases fit TRBD1. From germline, CDR1 is SNHLY and CDR2 FYNNEI. Trimming took 8 bases from V and 0 from J; bases not matched to a gene: 3. This CDR3 has 14 residues. The CDR3 DNA reads TGTGCCAGCCGGGACAGGCTAGCCAAAAACATTCAGTACTTC. Its translation is CASRDRLAKNIQYF.

The chain has TRBV9 and TRBJ2-7; no firm D call. The V gene lost 0 bases and the J gene lost 1 base, with 8 bases spanning the gap. The CDR3 length is 14 residues. Germline loops: CDR1 SGDLS, CDR2 YYNGEE. In nucleotides, the CDR3 is TGTGCCAGCAGCGTAGCTTCTGGGTCCTACGAGCAGTACTTC. This codes for CASSVASGSYEQYF.

V is TRBV4-2 and J is TRBJ1-1; D perhaps matches TRBD1 (5 bases). Per the germline V gene, CDR1 is LGHNA and CDR2 is YNFKEQ. The CDR3 runs to 14 residues. Trimming shortened V by 4 bases and J by 4 bases, and 13 bases separated the two germline ends. CDR3 DNA sequence: TGTGCCAGCAGCCCCACCGGGGCTGGCACTGAAGCTTTCTTT. Its translation is CASSPTGAGTEAFF.

By share, this clone counts as medium-sized. The genes are TRBV5-6 and TRBJ2-7, with D hard to call. This CDR3 comprises 15 residues. CDR1 and CDR2 (germline): SGHDT, YYEEEE. With 3 bases removed from V and 0 bases from J, the gap between germline ends came to 13 bases. As DNA, the CDR3 is TGTGCCAGCAGCTCAGTTGCTGGAAGCTCCTACGAGCAGTACTTC. It codes for CASSSVAGSSYEQYF.

The chain has TRBV7-9 and TRBJ2-1; D uncertain. V lost 5 bases and J lost 10, with 9 bases in between. CDR1 is SEHNR and CDR2 is FQNEAQ in the germline V gene (reference sequence). The CDR3 runs 11 residues. CDR3: CASSPPGEQFF. CDR3 bases: TGTGCCAGCAGCCCCCCCGGGGAGCAGTTCTTC. The full variable domain, with the rest looked up from reference TRBV7-9 and TRBJ2-1, is DTGVSQNPRHKITKRGQNVTFRCDPISEHNRLYWYRQTLGQGPEFLTYFQNEAQLEKSRLLSDRFSAERPKGSFSTLEIQRTEQGDSAMYLCASSPPGEQFFGPGTRLTVL.

This clone was seen a single time. This rearrangement joins TRBV4-1 to TRBJ2-5; D is perhaps TRBD1 (5 bases). Trimming cost V 0 bases and J 5 bases, with 16 bases left between them. Germline-derived CDR1 and CDR2 are MGHRA and YSYEKL. CDR3 length: 16 amino acids. DNA for the CDR3: TGCGCCAGCAGCCAAGAAGTGACAGTTTTCGGCGAGACCCAGTACTTC. Protein: CASSQEVTVFGETQYF.

This clone appeared a few times. The chain couples TRBV7-2 to TRBJ1-5; no definite D call. The CDR3 is made up of 15 amino acids. The germline V gene encodes CDR1 SGHTA and CDR2 FQGNSA. V lost 3 bases and J lost 0, with 9 bases in between. The CDR3 nucleotides are TGTGCCAGCAGCTTCGAGGGATATAGCAATCAGCCCCAGCATTTT. Translation: CASSFEGYSNQPQHF.

In this sample, this clone turned up a few times. The chain links TRBV11-3 to TRBJ1-1; unclear D gene. The CDR3 has 14 residues. Germline CDR1 and CDR2: SGHNT and YENEEA. Trimming pared 6 bases from V and 5 bases from J, leaving 16 bases between. DNA for the CDR3: TGTGCCAGCAGTTTTTGGGATGGGAAGACTGAAGCTTTCTTT. This sequence encodes CASSFWDGKTEAFF.

The chain employs TRBV5-1 and TRBJ2-3, with TRBD2 matching over 11 bases. Germline values: CDR1 SGHRS, CDR2 YFSETQ. V shed 3 bases and J 0 bases; nucleotides not matched to a gene: 9. The CDR3 is made up of 18 amino acids. In DNA, the CDR3 is TGCGCCAGCAGCTCCGGGACTAGCGGCCAAACGAGCACAGATACGCAGTATTTT. Amino acids: CASSSGTSGQTSTDTQYF.

The J gene is TRBJ2-2, the V gene TRBV7-3; 8 bases align to TRBD1. This CDR3 has 14 residues. With V trimmed by 5 bases and J by 1 base, 0 bases remained unmatched. Germline V CDR1 and CDR2: SGHTA, FQGTGA. CDR3 region: CASSGTGNTGELFF. The CDR3 nucleotides are TGTGCCAGCAGCGGGACAGGGAACACCGGGGAGCTGTTTTTT.

V is TRBV4-2 and J is TRBJ2-1; TRBD2 matches at 11 bases. The CDR3 extends over 17 amino acids. Germline V gene data show CDR1 as LGHNA and CDR2 as YNFKEQ. With 4 bases clipped from V and 2 bases from J, the junction kept 7 bases outside the gene matches. CDR3 coding DNA: TGTGCCAGCAGCCCCACTAGCGGGGGAAACCCCTACAATGAGCAGTTCTTC. Translated: CASSPTSGGNPYNEQFF.